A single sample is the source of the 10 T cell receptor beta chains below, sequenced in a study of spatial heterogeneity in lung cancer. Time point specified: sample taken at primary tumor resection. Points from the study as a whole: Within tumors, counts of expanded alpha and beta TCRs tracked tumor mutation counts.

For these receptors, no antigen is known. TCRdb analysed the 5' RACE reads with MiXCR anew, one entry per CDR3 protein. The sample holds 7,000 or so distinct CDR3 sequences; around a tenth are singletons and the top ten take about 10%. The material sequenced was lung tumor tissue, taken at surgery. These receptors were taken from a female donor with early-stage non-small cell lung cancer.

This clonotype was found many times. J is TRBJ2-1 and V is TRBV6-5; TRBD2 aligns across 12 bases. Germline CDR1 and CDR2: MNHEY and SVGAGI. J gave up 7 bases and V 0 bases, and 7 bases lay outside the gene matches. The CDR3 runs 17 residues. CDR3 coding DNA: TGTGCCAGCAGTTACTCGAGACTAGCGGGGGTCTCAAATGAGCAGTTCTTC. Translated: CASSYSRLAGVSNEQFF.

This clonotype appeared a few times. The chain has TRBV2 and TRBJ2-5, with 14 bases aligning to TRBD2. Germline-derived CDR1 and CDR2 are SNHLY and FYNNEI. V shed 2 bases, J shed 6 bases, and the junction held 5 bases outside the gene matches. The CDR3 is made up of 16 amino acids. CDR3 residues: CASSERTSGGTKTQYF. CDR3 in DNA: TGTGCCAGCAGTGAAAGGACTAGCGGGGGGACGAAGACCCAGTACTTC.

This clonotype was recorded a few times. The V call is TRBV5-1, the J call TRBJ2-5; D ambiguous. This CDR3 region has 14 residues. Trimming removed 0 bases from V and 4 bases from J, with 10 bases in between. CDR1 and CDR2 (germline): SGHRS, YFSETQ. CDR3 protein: CASSLAANLETQYF. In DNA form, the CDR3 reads TGCGCCAGCAGCTTGGCCGCCAATTTAGAGACCCAGTACTTC. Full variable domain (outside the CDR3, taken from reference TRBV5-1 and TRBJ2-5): KAGVTQTPRYLIKTRGQQVTLSCSPISGHRSVSWYQQTPGQGLQFLFEYFSETQRNKGNFPGRFSGRQFSNSRSEMNVSTLELGDSALYLCASSLAANLETQYFGPGTRLLVL.

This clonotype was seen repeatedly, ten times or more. For the CDR3, the DNA is TGTGCCAGCACCACGGACGGCCAAGAGACCCAGTACTTC. Its translation: CASTTDGQETQYF. The gene calls are TRBV6-5 and TRBJ2-5; D uncertain. CDR3 length: 13 residues. The germline V gene encodes CDR1 MNHEY and CDR2 SVGAGI. Trimming left V 7 bases short and J 1 base short, with 10 bases between.

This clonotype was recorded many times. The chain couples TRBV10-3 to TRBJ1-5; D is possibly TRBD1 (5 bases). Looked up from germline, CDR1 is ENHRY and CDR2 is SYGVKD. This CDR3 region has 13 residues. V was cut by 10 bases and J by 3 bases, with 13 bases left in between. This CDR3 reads CASSPGANQPQHF. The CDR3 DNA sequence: TGTGCCAGCAGCCCCGGGGCCAATCAGCCCCAGCATTTT.

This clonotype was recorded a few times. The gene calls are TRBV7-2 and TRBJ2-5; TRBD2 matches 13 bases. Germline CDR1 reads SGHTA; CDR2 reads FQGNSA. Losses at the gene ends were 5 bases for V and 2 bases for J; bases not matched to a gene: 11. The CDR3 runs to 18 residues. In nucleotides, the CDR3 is TGTGCCAGCAGCCAGACTAGCGGGGGGTCCGTCCGACAAGAGACCCAGTACTTC. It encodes CASSQTSGGSVRQETQYF.

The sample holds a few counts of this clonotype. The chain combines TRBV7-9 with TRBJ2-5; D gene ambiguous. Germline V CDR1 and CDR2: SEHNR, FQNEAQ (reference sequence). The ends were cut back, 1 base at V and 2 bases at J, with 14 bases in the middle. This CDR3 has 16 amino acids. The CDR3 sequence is CASSLGTKPLQETQYF. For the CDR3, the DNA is TGTGCCAGCAGCTTAGGGACCAAACCCCTTCAAGAGACCCAGTACTTC.

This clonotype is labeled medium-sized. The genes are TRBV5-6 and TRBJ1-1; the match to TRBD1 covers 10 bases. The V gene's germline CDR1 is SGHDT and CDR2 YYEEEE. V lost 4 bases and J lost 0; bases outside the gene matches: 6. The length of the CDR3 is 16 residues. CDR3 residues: CASSPGTGDMNTEAFF. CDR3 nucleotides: TGTGCCAGCAGCCCCGGGACAGGGGACATGAACACTGAAGCTTTCTTT.

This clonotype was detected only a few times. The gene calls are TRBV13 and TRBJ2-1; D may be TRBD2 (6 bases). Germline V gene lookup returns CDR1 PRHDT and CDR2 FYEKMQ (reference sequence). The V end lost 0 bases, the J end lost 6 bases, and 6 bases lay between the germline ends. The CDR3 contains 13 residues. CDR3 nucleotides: TGTGCCAGCAGCTTAGGGACTAGCAATGAGCAGTTCTTC. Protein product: CASSLGTSNEQFF. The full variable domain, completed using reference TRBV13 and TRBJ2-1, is AAGVIQSPRHLIKEKRETATLKCYPIPRHDTVYWYQQGPGQDPQFLISFYEKMQSDKGSIPDRFSAQQFSDYHSELNMSSLELGDSALYFCASSLGTSNEQFFGPGTRLTVL.

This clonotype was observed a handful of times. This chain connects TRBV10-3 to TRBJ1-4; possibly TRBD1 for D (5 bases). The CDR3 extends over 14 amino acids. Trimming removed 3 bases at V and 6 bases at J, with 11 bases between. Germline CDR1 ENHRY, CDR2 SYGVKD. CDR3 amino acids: CAISDQWGDEKLFF. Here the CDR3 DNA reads TGTGCCATCAGTGACCAGTGGGGCGATGAAAAACTGTTTTTT.